This T cell receptor (beta chain) was sequenced in a study of CD8+ T cells in alopecia areata. RNA was extracted and reverse transcribed into cDNA as the sequencing template. Only in-frame clones appear in the TCRdb table, and some are missing; sequencing was by immunoSEQ multiplex PCR. The table lists roughly 250,000 clones, 67% of them singletons. This CDR3 has 13 residues. V was shortened by 2 bases and J by 8 bases, with 14 bases between the two germline ends. Germline V gives CDR1 GTSNPN, CDR2 SVGIG (reference sequence). This clonotype was sampled from a human donor with alopecia areata. The chain has TRBV30 and TRBJ2-3; D might be TRBD2 (6 bases). The material sequenced was CD4+ T cells sorted from blood, taken at week 0. The CDR3 DNA reads as TGTGCCTGGAGTTGGGCGGGGATAACTACGCAGTATTTT. Its protein product is CAWSWAGITTQYF.